The present T cell receptor (beta chain) was sequenced within a study of blood T cell repertoires in COVID-19. Study context: From the United States, Italy and Spain came samples of acute and convalescent COVID-19. The analysed material was cDNA or gDNA that came from T cells, B-cell-depleted T cells, or PBMCs.

In the authors' workflow: Amplification of reference gene primers was used by the study to estimate nucleated cell counts. Sequenced by immunoSEQ multiplex PCR; TCRdb stores in-frame clones only, minus some. V and J calls and clone size are those listed in that table; D and trimming were worked out from the DNA. The sample carries about 130,000 clones, around 86% recorded once. Sequencing was carried out using peripheral blood. The sequence was collected from a man in his forties with active or convalescent COVID-19.

CDR3 coding DNA: TGTGCCAGCAGCGGCCGGGACAGGGGGACCTACGAGCAGTACTTC. Translating it yields CASSGRDRGTYEQYF. The J gene is TRBJ2-7, the V gene TRBV11-1, with 11 bases fitting TRBD1. CDR3 length: 15 amino acids. Per germline, CDR1 SGHAT and CDR2 FQDESV (reference sequence). Germline trimming cut 5 bases from V and 2 bases from J; bases unmatched to any gene: 5.